Presented here are 9 T cell receptor beta chains from one specimen sequenced in a study of regulatory T cells in long-lasting Graves disease. Time point reported: persistent/refractory GD, antithyroid drugs over 5 years with positive TRAb. There was RNA extracted from PBMCs, and the TCR library was made from it. In building TCR beta libraries, iRepertoire HTBI primers were used together with Arm-PCR of CDR3 regions. TCRdb reprocessed the multiplex PCR reads with MiXCR, giving one entry per CDR3 protein. Of fewer than 600,000 distinct CDR3 sequences in the sample, 22% were seen once. The sequencing used peripheral blood mononuclear cells (PBMCs), collected when the disease was refractory, from a patient treated with antithyroid drugs. The source of these receptors is a female donor with Graves disease.

This clonotype was counted many times. The chain links TRBV6-5 to TRBJ1-5, with TRBD1 as a possible D gene (6 bases). The length of the CDR3 is 13 residues. V was clipped by 4 bases and J by 6 bases, with 10 bases between them. Germline CDR1 reads MNHEY; CDR2 reads SVGAGI. CDR3 residues: CASSSGASQPQHF. The CDR3 bases are TGTGCCAGCAGTTCGGGGGCTTCTCAGCCCCAGCATTTT.

Only a few counts were recorded for this clonotype. The gene calls are TRBV19 and TRBJ1-2, with TRBD1 as a possible D gene (6 bases). This CDR3 has 13 amino acids. Trimming removed 3 bases at V and 3 bases at J, with 8 bases between. Germline V CDR1 and CDR2: LNHDA, SQIVND (reference sequence). As DNA, the CDR3 is TGTGCCAGTAGTATGCCAGGGGACTATGGCTACACCTTC. Translating it yields CASSMPGDYGYTF.

The J gene is TRBJ2-2, the V gene TRBV30, with D possibly TRBD1 on 6 matching bases. The CDR3 runs 13 residues. V was clipped by 1 base and J by 6 bases, with 9 bases between them. Germline V gene sequence: CDR1 GTSNPN, CDR2 SVGIG (reference sequence). The CDR3 DNA sequence: TGTGCCTGGAGTGCAACAGGGTCCGGGGAGCTGTTTTTT. Translation: CAWSATGSGELFF.

This clonotype occurred a few times. This chain uses TRBV10-3 with TRBJ1-1; the match to TRBD1 covers 7 bases. This CDR3 has 15 residues. CDR1 and CDR2 from the germline V gene are ENHRY and SYGVKD. Losses at the gene ends were 8 bases for V and 1 base for J; bases not matched to a gene: 10. Here the CDR3 reads CAIQPHRGENTEAFF. The CDR3 nucleotides are TGTGCCATCCAACCCCACAGGGGAGAGAACACTGAAGCTTTCTTT.

J is TRBJ1-2 and V is TRBV19, with D unclear. This CDR3 region has 11 residues. V shed 7 bases and J shed 4 bases, with 7 bases lying between them. Germline V gives CDR1 LNHDA, CDR2 SQIVND (reference sequence). The CDR3 is CASMEFYGYTF. The DNA for the CDR3 is TGTGCCAGTATGGAATTCTATGGCTACACCTTC.

Here the CDR3 reads CSARGQANYGYTF. CDR3 sequence (DNA): TGCAGTGCTAGAGGTCAGGCTAACTATGGCTACACCTTC. The rearrangement joins TRBV20-1 to TRBJ1-2; D is uncertain. The CDR3 extends over 13 amino acids. Trimming cost V 1 base and J 0 bases, with 6 bases left between them. Germline CDR1 reads DFQATT; CDR2 reads SNEGSKA (reference sequence).

This clonotype was found a few times. CDR3 in amino acids: CASSGGFGNTIYF. As DNA, the CDR3 is TGTGCCAGCAGTGGGGGGTTCGGAAACACCATATATTTT. The gene calls are TRBV2 and TRBJ1-3; a weak D match, TRBD1 (5 bases). Germline V gene data show CDR1 as SNHLY and CDR2 as FYNNEI. The CDR3 has 13 residues. The V end lost 4 bases, the J end lost 4 bases, and 8 bases lay between the germline ends.

The J gene is TRBJ1-1, the V gene TRBV4-3; maybe TRBD1 (5 bases). The CDR3 has 16 residues. Trimming took off 0 bases at V and 0 bases at J, with 11 bases between the two ends. The V gene's germline CDR1 is LGHNA and CDR2 YSLEER. DNA for the CDR3: TGCGCCAGCAGCCAAGATCCGCCAGGGATGAACACTGAAGCTTTCTTT. Translating gives CASSQDPPGMNTEAFF.

Only a few counts were recorded for this clonotype. The chain carries TRBV11-3 and TRBJ1-1; tentative D call: TRBD1 (5 bases). Looked up from germline, CDR1 is SGHNT and CDR2 is YENEEA. The V and J ends lost 7 bases and 4 bases respectively, with 16 bases between them. The CDR3 runs 14 residues. CDR3 amino acids: CASTPAGSVTEAFF. For the CDR3, the DNA is TGTGCCAGCACCCCCGCAGGGAGCGTCACTGAAGCTTTCTTT.